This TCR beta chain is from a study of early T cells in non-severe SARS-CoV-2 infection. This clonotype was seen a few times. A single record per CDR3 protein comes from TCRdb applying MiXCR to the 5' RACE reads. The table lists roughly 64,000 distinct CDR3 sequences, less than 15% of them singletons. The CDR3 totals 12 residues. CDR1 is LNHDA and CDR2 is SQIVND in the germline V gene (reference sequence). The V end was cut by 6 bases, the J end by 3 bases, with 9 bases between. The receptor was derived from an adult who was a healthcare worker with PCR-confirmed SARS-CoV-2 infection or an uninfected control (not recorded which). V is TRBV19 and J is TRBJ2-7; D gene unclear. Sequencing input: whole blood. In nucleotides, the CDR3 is TGTGCCAGTAGCGGTCCCGTCTACGAGCAGTACTTC. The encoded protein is CASSGPVYEQYF. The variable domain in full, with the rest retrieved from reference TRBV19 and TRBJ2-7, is DGGITQSPKYLFRKEGQNVTLSCEQNLNHDAMYWYRQDPGQGLRLIYYSQIVNDFQKGDIAEGYSVSREKKESFPLTVTSAQKNPTAFYLCASSGPVYEQYFGPGTRLTVT.